These T cell receptor beta chains were read from a single sample in a study of blood T cell repertoires in COVID-19. The table came from immunoSEQ multiplex PCR; TCRdb's copy has only in-frame clones and leaves some out. There are around 290,000 clones in the sample; more than 85% occur only once, and 2.2% lies in the top ten. The specimen was peripheral blood. Every receptor here comes from a woman in her thirties with COVID-19, enrolled during active disease. CDR3s include the opening cysteine and the closing phenylalanine or tryptophan. A D gene is named only where the DNA matches it firmly. A row's size may be missing; if present it is once, few, many or a size class.

TRBV10-3	-	-	TRBJ2-3	CAISVGAGTDTQYF	TGTGCCATCAGTGTAGGGGCGGGCACAGATACGCAGTATTTT
TRBV28	-	TRBD1	TRBJ1-3	CASSNPGGPGNTIYF	TGTGCCAGCAGCAATCCAGGGGGTCCTGGAAACACCATATATTTT
TRBV29-1	-	-	TRBJ2-7	CSVGNGANEQYF	TGCAGCGTTGGGAATGGGGCTAACGAGCAGTACTTC
TRBV5-1	many	TRBD1	TRBJ2-2	CASSLVDRVLTGELFF	TGCGCCAGCAGCTTAGTAGACAGGGTGTTAACCGGGGAGCTGTTTTTT
TRBV28	-	-	TRBJ1-1	CASSLSGGATEAFF	TGTGCCAGCAGTTTATCGGGAGGAGCCACTGAAGCTTTCTTT
TRBV27	-	-	TRBJ2-1	CASSLSQVYNEQFF	TGTGCCAGCAGTTTATCGCAGGTTTACAATGAGCAGTTCTTC
TRBV10-3	-	TRBD1	TRBJ1-2	CAITQPGQYYGYTF	TGTGCCATCACCCAACCGGGACAGTACTATGGCTACACCTTC
TRBV7-3	-	TRBD2	TRBJ2-1	CASSKLAGVPYNEQFF	TGTGCCAGCAGCAAATTAGCGGGAGTCCCCTACAATGAGCAGTTCTTC
TRBV13	-	-	TRBJ2-7	CASSSGVTRGEQYF	TGTGCCAGCAGTTCGGGGGTTACCAGGGGGGAGCAGTACTTC
TRBV6-5	-	-	TRBJ2-2	CASTRQEVGTGELFF	TGTGCCAGCACAAGACAGGAGGTCGGCACCGGGGAGCTGTTTTTT